The 25 T cell receptor delta chains listed next were all sequenced from one sample in a study of gamma delta lymphoproliferative disorders and STAT genes. TCRdb re-called the multiplex PCR reads with CATT. The repertoire holds several hundred delta-chain clones, with approximately 1.5% as singletons. The receptor sequences were amplified from genomic DNA of peripheral blood mononuclear cells. Sequenced input: blood. The source of these receptors is a human donor in good health.

As for this clone: TCRdb's listed protein matches a much larger clone and diverges from this DNA's translation at residue 3, likely through a read error; the protein shown comes from the DNA. The V and J genes are TRDV2 and TRDJ3, with 12 bases aligning to TRDD3. This CDR3 is built from 20 residues. Germline CDR1 is GEAIGNYY and CDR2 is EKD. V lost 8 bases and J lost 1; bases outside the gene matches: 14. CDR3 residues: CAFLLWGIRRRSWDTRQMFF. The CDR3, as DNA: TGTGCCTTCCTGCTCTGGGGGATACGTAGACGGTCCTGGGACACCCGACAGATGTTTTTC.

As to this clone: The protein that TCRdb holds for this DNA derives from a much larger clone and differs from the translated DNA at residue 3, which likely indicates a read error; the protein shown here is translated from the DNA. The CDR3 nucleotides are TGTGCCCGTGACGGCCCGGGGGATGATTTTTTCGCCGATAAACTCATCTTT. Its translation is CARDGPGDDFFADKLIF. The chain carries TRDV2 and TRDJ1; 7 bases are a match to TRDD3. This CDR3 spans 17 amino acids. Germline V gene sequence: CDR1 GEAIGNYY, CDR2 EKD.

This clone showed up just a few times. TCRdb's protein, taken from a much larger clone, differs from this DNA's translation at residue 16, likely owing to a read error; the protein displayed comes from the DNA. The V call is TRDV3, the J call TRDJ1, with 11 bases identical to TRDD3. The CDR3 has 20 residues. Germline CDR1 TVYSNPD, CDR2 GDNSRS (reference sequence). In DNA form, the CDR3 reads TGTGCCGCCTGGGAATTCCCAGGGGTGGGGGATACGTCTTTCACCAATAAACTCATCTTT. Residues: CAAWEFPGVGDTSFTNKLIF.

A word on this clone: This likely traces to a read error, being one base from a far larger clone. Different DNA sequences within this sample yield the same CDR3. The rearrangement joins TRDV3 to TRDJ1, with 11 positions matching TRDD3. Germline values: CDR1 TVYSNPD, CDR2 GDNSRS (reference sequence). The CDR3 spans 20 residues. The J segment lost 1 base and the V segment lost 5 bases, leaving 24 bases of the junction unmatched. CDR3 sequence (DNA): TGTGCCGCCTGGGAATTTCCAGGGGTGGGGGATACGTCTTTCACCGATAAACTCATCTTT. This gives the protein CAAWEFPGVGDTSFTDKLIF. Full variable domain (rest looked up from reference TRDV3 and TRDJ1): CDKVTQSSPDQTVASGSEVVLLCTYDTVYSNPDLFWYRIRPDYSFQFVFYGDNSRSEGADFTQGRFSVKHILTQKAFHLVISPVRTEDSATYYCAAWEFPGVGDTSFTDKLIFGKGTRVTVEP.

This clone is labeled as large. Additional DNA sequences in this sample encode the identical CDR3. This chain links TRDV1 with TRDJ1, with no clear D. The CDR3 totals 18 residues. From germline, CDR1 is TSWWSYY and CDR2 QGS. V lost 2 bases to trimming and J lost 0 bases, with 19 bases between them. The CDR3 DNA sequence: TGTGCTCTTGGGGAAGGGTCACCTGCCGCGTTGTACACCGATAAACTCATCTTT. As protein: CALGEGSPAALYTDKLIF.

Remarks on this clone: The translation of this DNA and the TCRdb protein of a much larger clone differ at residue 3, probably owing to a read error; the protein shown here is translated from the DNA. The chain combines TRDV1 with TRDJ1; 9 bases are shared with TRDD3. The CDR3 consists of 23 residues. CDR1 TSWWSYY and CDR2 QGS come from the germline V gene. The CDR3 protein is CAFGRPRSYLHLDGGYYTDKLIF. In DNA, the CDR3 is TGTGCTTTTGGGAGACCTAGAAGCTATCTCCACCTGGACGGGGGATACTACACCGATAAACTCATCTTT.

On this clone: The protein in TCRdb stems from a much larger clone and differs at residue 4 from this DNA's translation, likely a read error; here the protein is translated from the DNA. The chain recombines TRDV1 with TRDJ1, with 8 bases fitting TRDD3. Germline V gene data show CDR1 as TSWWSYY and CDR2 as QGS. The CDR3 has 17 residues. CDR3 in DNA: TGTGCTCTTGAGGAACGCCCACGGGGGATAGGTACCGATAAACTCATCTTT. Its protein product is CALEERPRGIGTDKLIF.

This clone was recorded a few times. TCRdb's protein, taken from a much larger clone, differs from this DNA's translation at residue 3, likely owing to a read error; the protein displayed comes from the DNA. The gene calls are TRDV3 and TRDJ1; maybe TRDD3 (6 bases). From germline, CDR1 is TVYSNPD and CDR2 GDNSRS (reference sequence). Trimming left V 5 bases short and J 0 bases short, with 16 bases between. The CDR3 spans 14 residues. CDR3 sequence reads: CALKRVGDTDKLIF. The CDR3 bases are TGTGCCCTTAAGAGGGTGGGGGACACCGATAAACTCATCTTT.

To note about this clone: TCRdb assigns this DNA the protein of a much larger clone, which departs from its translation at residue 10; this likely reflects a read error, and the protein shown comes from translating the DNA. CDR3 sequence reads: CACDPLRPGIRSYTDKLIF. As DNA, the CDR3 is TGTGCCTGTGACCCGCTTCGGCCAGGTATTCGTTCATACACCGATAAACTCATCTTT. The chain uses TRDV2 and TRDJ1; D gene unclear. V lost 3 bases and J 0 bases, leaving 25 bases between the germline ends. Germline V gives CDR1 GEAIGNYY, CDR2 EKD. There are 19 residues in the CDR3.

Remarks on this clone: A read error is likely here: a far larger clone is one base away. Other DNA variants within this sample encode the same CDR3. The V gene is TRDV1, the J gene TRDJ1, with TRDD2 matching over 9 bases. Looked up from germline, CDR1 is TSWWSYY and CDR2 is QGS. This CDR3 comprises 20 residues. The CDR3 reads CALGELHRAFLRDMADKLIF. CDR3 in DNA: TGTGCTCTTGGGGAACTACATCGAGCCTTCCTACGGGATATGGCCGATAAACTCATATTT.

A few counts support this clone. J gene TRDJ1 was identified, but the V gene was not called; the listed D gene, TRDD3, was not tested against the DNA. The CDR3 has 19 amino acids. CDR3 sequence: CACDKIPLGDRKPTDKLIF. The CDR3 DNA is TGTGCCTGTGACAAAATTCCCTTGGGGGATCGAAAACCCACCGATAAACTCATCTTT.

In the case of this clone: With only one base between it and a far larger clone, this is likely a read error. The sample holds other DNA sequences that translate to the same CDR3. The chain has TRDV1 and TRDJ1; weak D call: TRDD3 (6 bases). Germline V gene lookup returns CDR1 TSWWSYY and CDR2 QGS. V dropped 2 bases and J dropped 0 bases, with 31 bases sitting between them. This CDR3 is 22 amino acids long. The CDR3 is CALGEKKGVHSRLGRYTDKLIF. DNA of the CDR3: TGTGCTCTTGGGGAAAAGAAAGGAGTCCACAGTAGGCTGGGGCGATACACCGATAAACTCATCTTT.

This clone is hyperexpanded by share. Within the sample, other DNA sequences also encode this same CDR3. CDR3 amino acids: CALGRPRSYLHLDGGYYTDKLIF. The CDR3 DNA reads TGTGCTCTTGGGAGACCTAGAAGCTATCTCCACCTGGACGGGGGATACTACACCGATAAACTCATCTTT. This chain uses TRDV1 with TRDJ1, with TRDD3 matching 9 bases. CDR3 length: 23 residues. In germline, CDR1 is TSWWSYY, CDR2 QGS. V lost 5 bases to trimming and J lost 0 bases; unmatched junction nucleotides: 28.

In this sample, this clone turned up many times. The protein in TCRdb stems from a much larger clone and differs at residue 4 from this DNA's translation, likely a read error; here the protein is translated from the DNA. This chain joins TRDV2 and TRDJ3, with TRDD3 identical over 10 bases. Germline V gene lookup returns CDR1 GEAIGNYY and CDR2 EKD. The CDR3 covers 18 residues. CDR3 loop: CACNTGGWKSWDTRQMFF. The CDR3 nucleotides are TGTGCCTGTAACACTGGGGGATGGAAGTCCTGGGACACCCGACAGATGTTTTTC.

This clone was counted a few times. The protein TCRdb lists belongs to a much larger clone and differs from this DNA's translation at residue 18, which points to a read error; the protein shown is made from the DNA. The chain joins TRDV1 to TRDJ1, with 9 bases lining up with TRDD3. This CDR3 contains 20 residues. Germline loops: CDR1 TSWWSYY, CDR2 QGS. The CDR3 spells CALGLTWALGEDRVTDKPIF. CDR3 sequence (DNA): TGTGCTCTTGGGTTAACCTGGGCACTGGGGGAAGATAGAGTGACCGATAAACCCATCTTT.

As regards this clone: A far bigger clonotype differs at one base, so this is likely a read error. The same CDR3 is also encoded by other DNA sequences in this sample. This sequence joins TRDV1 and TRDJ1, with D perhaps TRDD3 (6 bases). Germline assignment: CDR1 TSWWSYY and CDR2 QGS. This CDR3 contains 23 residues. Trimming took 5 bases from V and 0 from J, leaving 37 bases between them. The CDR3 DNA sequence: TGTGCTCTTGGGAGACCTAGAAGCTATCTCCACCTGGACGGTGGATACTACACCGATAAACTCATCTTT. This codes for CALGRPRSYLHLDGGYYTDKLIF.

This clone was seen more than once but under ten times. A read error is likely here: a far larger clone is one base away. This CDR3 is also generated by other DNA sequences in the sample. CDR3 region: CALGELHRAFLRDMADKLIF. Written as DNA, the CDR3 is TGTGCTCTTGGGGAACTGCATCGAGCCTTCCTACGGGATATGGCCGATAAACTCATCTTT. The V call is TRDV1, the J call TRDJ1, with 9 bases identical to TRDD2. CDR1 and CDR2 from the germline V gene are TSWWSYY and QGS. This CDR3 is 20 amino acids long. The junction had 17 bases not matched to a gene; V was cut back by 0 bases and J by 3 bases.

This clone was found a few times. TCRdb's protein, taken from a much larger clone, differs from this DNA's translation at residue 6, likely owing to a read error; the protein displayed comes from the DNA. The V call is TRDV1, the J call TRDJ1; 9 bases are shared with TRDD3. The germline gives CDR1 TSWWSYY, CDR2 QGS. The V segment lost 5 bases and the J segment 2 bases; nucleotides outside the gene matches: 21. The CDR3 covers 20 residues. CDR3 sequence reads: CALGLAWALGEDRVTDKLIF. The DNA of the CDR3 is TGTGCTCTTGGGTTAGCCTGGGCACTGGGGGAAGATAGAGTGACCGATAAACTCATCTTT.

This clone turned up a few times. TCRdb's entry gives the protein of a much larger clone, which mismatches this DNA's translation at residue 5, likely from a read error; the protein reported here is translated from the DNA. The chain recombines TRDV1 with TRDJ1; TRDD2 agrees at 9 bases. The CDR3 is 20 amino acids. J gave up 3 bases and V 4 bases, and 21 bases lay outside the gene matches. Germline V gene data show CDR1 as TSWWSYY and CDR2 as QGS. CDR3 coding DNA: TGTGCTCTTGGGGGACTACATCGAGCCTTCCTACGGGATATGGCCGATAAACTCATCTTT. It encodes CALGGLHRAFLRDMADKLIF.

Within the sample, this clone is medium-sized. A read error likely explains this, since a far larger clone differs by one base. The V and J genes are TRDV2 and TRDJ1; TRDD3 matches at 9 bases. Looked up from germline, CDR1 is GEAIGNYY and CDR2 is EKD. This CDR3 region has 19 residues. CDR3 sequence reads: CACDTVGMGDRTSINKPIF. In DNA, the CDR3 is TGTGCCTGTGACACCGTCGGGATGGGGGATAGAACCTCCATCAATAAACCCATCTTT.

This clone came up a few times. The translation of this DNA and the TCRdb protein of a much larger clone differ at residue 16, probably owing to a read error; the protein shown here is translated from the DNA. The V gene is TRDV1, the J gene TRDJ1, with 7 bases identical to TRDD3. CDR1 is TSWWSYY and CDR2 is QGS in the germline V gene. The CDR3 totals 17 residues. The CDR3 DNA follows: TGTGCTCTTGGGGACCGGGCCGAAACTGGGGACACCGATAAACTCACCTTT. Its protein is CALGDRAETGDTDKLTF.

In its sample, this clone was seen a few times. The translation of this DNA and the TCRdb protein of a much larger clone differ at residue 11, probably owing to a read error; the protein shown here is translated from the DNA. The chain links TRDV3 to TRDJ1, with 9 positions matching TRDD3. The J segment lost 3 bases and the V segment lost 5 bases, leaving 19 bases of the junction unmatched. The CDR3 consists of 17 residues. Germline assignment: CDR1 TVYSNPD and CDR2 GDNSRS (reference sequence). CDR3 protein: CAPFYWGTLNRADKLIF. As DNA, the CDR3 is TGTGCCCCCTTCTACTGGGGGACACTTAATAGGGCCGATAAACTCATCTTT. The full variable domain, rest sourced from reference TRDV3 and TRDJ1, is CDKVTQSSPDQTVASGSEVVLLCTYDTVYSNPDLFWYRIRPDYSFQFVFYGDNSRSEGADFTQGRFSVKHILTQKAFHLVISPVRTEDSATYYCAPFYWGTLNRADKLIFGKGTRVTVEP.

This clone is medium-sized in the sample. TCRdb assigns this DNA the protein of a much larger clone, which departs from its translation at residue 17; this likely reflects a read error, and the protein shown comes from translating the DNA. The V call is TRDV2, the J call TRDJ1, with D perhaps TRDD2 (5 bases). There are 19 residues in the CDR3. Germline V gives CDR1 GEAIGNYY, CDR2 EKD. The CDR3: CACDTVGADYGSSTDKPIF. As DNA, the CDR3 is TGTGCCTGTGACACCGTTGGTGCGGATTACGGCTCTTCCACCGATAAACCCATCTTT.

A few counts support this clone. V and J are TRDV2 and TRDJ1, with D tentatively TRDD3 (5 bases). Germline assignment: CDR1 GEAIGNYY and CDR2 EKD. The ends were cut back, 5 bases at V and 0 bases at J, with 18 bases in the middle. This CDR3 is built from 16 residues. The CDR3 is CACGPAWEPYTDKLIF. The CDR3, as DNA: TGTGCCTGTGGGCCCGCCTGGGAGCCGTACACCGATAAACTCATCTTT.

This clone has more than one count but fewer than ten. For this DNA, TCRdb reports the protein of a much larger clone, which diverges at residue 19, most likely from a read error; the protein presented here is translated directly from the DNA. The chain recombines TRDV3 with TRDJ1; 11 bases fit TRDD3. Germline V CDR1 and CDR2: TVYSNPD, GDNSRS (reference sequence). The CDR3 is 20 amino acids. CDR3 in DNA: TGTGCCGCCTGGGAATTCCCAGGGGTGGGGGATACGTCTTTCACCGATAAACTCACCTTT. Amino acids: CAAWEFPGVGDTSFTDKLTF.